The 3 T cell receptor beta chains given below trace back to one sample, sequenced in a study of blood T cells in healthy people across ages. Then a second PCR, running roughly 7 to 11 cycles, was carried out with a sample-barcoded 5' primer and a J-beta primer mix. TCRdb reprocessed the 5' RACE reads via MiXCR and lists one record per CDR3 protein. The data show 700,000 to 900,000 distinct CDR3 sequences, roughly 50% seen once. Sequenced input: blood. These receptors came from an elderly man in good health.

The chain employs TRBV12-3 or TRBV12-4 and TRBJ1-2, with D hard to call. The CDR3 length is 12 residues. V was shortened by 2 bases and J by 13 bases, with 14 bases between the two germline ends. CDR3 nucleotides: TGTGCCAGCAGTTTACTAAGGCCGCCAATCACCTTC. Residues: CASSLLRPPITF.

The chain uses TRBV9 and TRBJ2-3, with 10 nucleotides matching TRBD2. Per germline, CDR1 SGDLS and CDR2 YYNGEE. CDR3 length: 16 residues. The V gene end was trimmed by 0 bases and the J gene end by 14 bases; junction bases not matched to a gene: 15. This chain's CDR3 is CASSVGLAGGPRYAYF. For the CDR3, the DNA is TGTGCCAGCAGCGTAGGGTTAGCGGGAGGTCCCAGATACGCGTATTTT.

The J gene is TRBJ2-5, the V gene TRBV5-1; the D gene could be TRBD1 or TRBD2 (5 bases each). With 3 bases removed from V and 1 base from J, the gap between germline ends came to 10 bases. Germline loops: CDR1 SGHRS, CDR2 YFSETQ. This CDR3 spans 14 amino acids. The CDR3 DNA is TGCGCCAGCAGCTGGGGGACGCCCCAAGAGACCCAGTACTTC. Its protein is CASSWGTPQETQYF. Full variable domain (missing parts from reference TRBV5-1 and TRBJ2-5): KAGVTQTPRYLIKTRGQQVTLSCSPISGHRSVSWYQQTPGQGLQFLFEYFSETQRNKGNFPGRFSGRQFSNSRSEMNVSTLELGDSALYLCASSWGTPQETQYFGPGTRLLVL.